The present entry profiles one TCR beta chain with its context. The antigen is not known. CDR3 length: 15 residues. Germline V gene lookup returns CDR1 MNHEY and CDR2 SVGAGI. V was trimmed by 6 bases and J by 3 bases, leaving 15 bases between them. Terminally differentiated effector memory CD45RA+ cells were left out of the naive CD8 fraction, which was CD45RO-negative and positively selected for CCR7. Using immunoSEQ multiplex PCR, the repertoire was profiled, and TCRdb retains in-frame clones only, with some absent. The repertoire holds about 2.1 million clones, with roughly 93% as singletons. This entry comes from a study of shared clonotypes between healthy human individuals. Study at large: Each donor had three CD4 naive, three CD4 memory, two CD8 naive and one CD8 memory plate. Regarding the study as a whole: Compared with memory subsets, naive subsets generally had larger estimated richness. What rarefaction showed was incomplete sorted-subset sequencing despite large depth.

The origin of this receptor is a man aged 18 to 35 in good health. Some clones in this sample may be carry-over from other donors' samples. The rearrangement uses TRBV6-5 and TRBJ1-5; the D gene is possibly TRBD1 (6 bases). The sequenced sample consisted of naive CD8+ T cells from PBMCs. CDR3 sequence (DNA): TGTGCCAGCAGCTCGGACAGTCGTCCCAATCAGCCCCAGCATTTT. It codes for CASSSDSRPNQPQHF.